Shown below are 27 T cell receptor beta chains from a single sample sequenced in a study of blood T cell repertoires in COVID-19. The assay was immunoSEQ multiplex PCR, and TCRdb's table has in-frame clones only and misses some. The data contain some 180,000 clones, 83% of them seen just once; the ten biggest clones take up under 2.5%. Sequencing used peripheral blood. Every receptor here comes from an elderly woman with acute or convalescent COVID-19.

J is TRBJ2-7 and V is TRBV6-5, with TRBD2 matching 7 bases. The V segment lost 8 bases and the J segment 4 bases; nucleotides outside the gene matches: 8. Germline V gene sequence: CDR1 MNHEY, CDR2 SVGAGI. The CDR3 spans 13 residues. This CDR3 reads CASASSGRYEQYF. In DNA form, the CDR3 reads TGTGCCAGCGCTTCTAGCGGACGATACGAGCAGTACTTC.

V usage is TRBV18 and J usage is TRBJ2-5, with 8 bases fitting TRBD1. Germline assignment: CDR1 KGHSH and CDR2 LQKENI. Trimming took 3 bases from V and 5 from J; bases not matched to a gene: 8. The length of the CDR3 is 15 residues. Here the CDR3 reads CASSPGQGAGETQYF. CDR3 DNA sequence: TGTGCCAGCTCACCCGGTCAGGGGGCAGGCGAGACCCAGTACTTC.

The V gene is TRBV19, the J gene TRBJ2-7; 7 nucleotides agree with TRBD2. Germline CDR1 is LNHDA and CDR2 is SQIVND (reference sequence). The CDR3 loop spans 14 amino acids. V gave up 7 bases and J gave up 6 bases; unmatched junction bases: 12. As DNA, the CDR3 is TGTGCCAGTACAGGGAGCGGGATTCTCGGCGAGCAGTACTTC. Amino acids: CASTGSGILGEQYF.

The chain is built from TRBV19 and TRBJ2-7; 8 bases line up with TRBD2. The CDR3 is 16 residues long. V was pared by 5 bases and J by 2 bases, with 11 bases of the junction left unmatched. The germline gives CDR1 LNHDA, CDR2 SQIVND (reference sequence). The CDR3 spells CASSAGGAGDPYEQYF. CDR3 bases: TGTGCCAGTAGTGCTGGCGGAGCGGGGGACCCCTACGAGCAGTACTTC. The full variable domain, completed using reference TRBV19 and TRBJ2-7, is DGGITQSPKYLFRKEGQNVTLSCEQNLNHDAMYWYRQDPGQGLRLIYYSQIVNDFQKGDIAEGYSVSREKKESFPLTVTSAQKNPTAFYLCASSAGGAGDPYEQYFGPGTRLTVT.

This clone was seen just once. The chain links TRBV5-1 to TRBJ2-5; D is possibly TRBD2 (6 bases). Trimming took off 4 bases at V and 6 bases at J, with 22 bases between the two ends. From germline, CDR1 is SGHRS and CDR2 YFSETQ. The CDR3 has 16 amino acids. The CDR3, as DNA: TGCGCCAGCAGCAAAGACAGAGCGGGCAGGGAACAGACCCAGTACTTC. Its protein product is CASSKDRAGREQTQYF. The entire variable domain, with the rest obtained from reference TRBV5-1 and TRBJ2-5, is as follows: KAGVTQTPRYLIKTRGQQVTLSCSPISGHRSVSWYQQTPGQGLQFLFEYFSETQRNKGNFPGRFSGRQFSNSRSEMNVSTLELGDSALYLCASSKDRAGREQTQYFGPGTRLLVL.

This chain joins TRBV7-2 and TRBJ1-4; 9 bases match TRBD1. With 5 bases clipped from V and 6 bases from J, the junction kept 7 bases outside the gene matches. CDR3 length equals 15 residues. CDR1 and CDR2 from the germline V gene are SGHTA and FQGNSA. CDR3 coding DNA: TGTGCCAGCAGCACACAGACAGGGGGGGATGAAAAACTGTTTTTT. Its protein is CASSTQTGGDEKLFF.

This chain connects TRBV2 to TRBJ1-5; D is undetermined. The germline CDR1 and CDR2 sequences are SNHLY and FYNNEI. V dropped 1 base and J dropped 7 bases, with 14 bases sitting between them. The CDR3 is 15 amino acids. The CDR3, as DNA: TGTGCCAGCAGTGAAGGAGGGCAGGATAGACAGCCCCAGCATTTT. It specifies CASSEGGQDRQPQHF. The full variable domain, rest sourced from reference TRBV2 and TRBJ1-5, is EPEVTQTPSHQVTQMGQEVILRCVPISNHLYFYWYRQILGQKVEFLVSFYNNEISEKSEIFDDQFSVERPDGSNFTLKIRSTKLEDSAMYFCASSEGGQDRQPQHFGDGTRLSIL.

This chain uses TRBV19 with TRBJ2-7; 7 bases are shared with TRBD1. Germline lookup yields CDR1 LNHDA and CDR2 SQIVND (reference sequence). This CDR3 is 14 amino acids long. The ends lost 3 bases at V and 3 bases at J; junction bases unmatched: 5. The CDR3 region is CASSMAGQDYEQYF. CDR3 bases: TGTGCCAGTAGTATGGCTGGACAGGACTACGAGCAGTACTTC.

The chain carries TRBV29-1 and TRBJ1-4; 8 bases line up with TRBD1. Germline V gene data show CDR1 as SQVTM and CDR2 as ANQGSEA. With V trimmed by 4 bases and J by 8 bases, 6 bases remained unmatched. The CDR3 sequence is 13 residues long. The CDR3 nucleotides read TGCAGCGTTGGGACAGGGATTTCCGAAAAACTGTTTTTT. This encodes CSVGTGISEKLFF.

In the case of this clone: One end of the junction fails to match germline, which may point to a read error. This chain links TRBV9 with TRBJ2-5; 15 bases are a match to TRBD2. From germline, CDR1 is SGDLS and CDR2 YYNGEE. This CDR3 is built from 14 residues. The CDR3, as DNA: TGTGCCAGCAGCGTGGGACTAGCGGGGGGCCCAGGCGACTTC. As protein: CASSVGLAGGPGDF.

CDR3 region: CASSLAGGFDNQPQHF. CDR3 sequence (DNA): TGCGCCAGCAGCTTGGCCGGAGGGTTTGACAATCAGCCCCAGCATTTT. V usage is TRBV5-1 and J usage is TRBJ1-5; D gene ambiguous. The germline V gene has CDR1 SGHRS and CDR2 YFSETQ. The CDR3 is 16 residues long. V was pared by 0 bases and J by 3 bases, with 13 bases between.

This clone was seen more than once but under ten times. This clone may be a read error of a much larger clone one base away. The J gene is TRBJ1-1, the V gene TRBV14; TRBD1 might be the D (6 bases). Deletions cut 6 bases from V and 0 bases from J, with 8 bases between. The CDR3 has 13 amino acids. Germline values: CDR1 SGHDN, CDR2 FVKESK. CDR3 protein: CASSTGLNTEAFF. The CDR3 nucleotides read TGTGCCAGCAGTACAGGGCTGAACACTGAAGCTTTCTTT.

The genes are TRBV5-4 and TRBJ2-5; 9 bases map to TRBD1. Germline V gene data show CDR1 as SGHNT and CDR2 as YYREEE (reference sequence). This CDR3 spans 15 amino acids. V shed 1 base and J 2 bases; nucleotides not matched to a gene: 3. The CDR3 DNA follows: TGTGCCAGCAGCTTGATAGGACAGGGGCAAGAGACCCAGTACTTC. Protein product: CASSLIGQGQETQYF.

This clone was counted once. This chain joins TRBV11-2 and TRBJ1-1; D uncertain. Trimming removed 5 bases at V and 0 bases at J, with 7 bases between. The CDR3 contains 13 residues. Germline CDR1 is SGHAT and CDR2 is FQNNGV. The DNA for the CDR3 is TGTGCCAGCAGCCAAGAGCTGAACACTGAAGCTTTCTTT. Amino acids: CASSQELNTEAFF.

This clone has only one observation. The V call is TRBV28, the J call TRBJ1-5, with D tentatively TRBD1 (6 bases). The CDR3 loop spans 16 amino acids. In germline, CDR1 is MDHEN, CDR2 SYDVKM. V gave up 6 bases and J gave up 0 bases, with 15 bases separating them. CDR3 DNA: TGTGCCAGCAGGCAGGGGACGGGGCATAGCAATCAGCCCCAGCATTTT. Its protein product is CASRQGTGHSNQPQHF.

In nucleotides, the CDR3 is TGTGCCAGCTCCCAGGGACTAGCGGGTACAGATACGCAGTATTTT. It is translated as CASSQGLAGTDTQYF. The chain recombines TRBV11-3 with TRBJ2-3; TRBD2 aligns across 12 bases. This CDR3 is built from 15 residues. From germline, CDR1 is SGHNT and CDR2 YENEEA. V shed 8 bases, J shed 3 bases, and the junction held 6 bases outside the gene matches.

The chain links TRBV11-2 to TRBJ2-1; D may be TRBD1 (6 bases). Germline V gene data show CDR1 as SGHAT and CDR2 as FQNNGV. The V end lost 3 bases, the J end lost 10 bases, and 10 bases lay between the germline ends. CDR3 size: 12 residues. The CDR3 DNA is TGTGCCAGCAGCTTCAACGACAGGGAGCAGTTCTTC. Protein: CASSFNDREQFF.

This clone appeared a single time. The rearrangement links TRBV6-2 or TRBV6-3 to TRBJ1-4; weak D call: TRBD1 (5 bases). V dropped 6 bases and J dropped 8 bases, with 13 bases sitting between them. The CDR3 sequence is 13 residues long. Germline loops: CDR1 MNHEY, CDR2 SVGEGT. DNA for the CDR3: TGTGCCAGCAGCGGGGCCGGGCGGGAAAAACTGTTTTTT. Protein sequence: CASSGAGREKLFF.

This chain connects TRBV10-3 to TRBJ2-1; 11 bases align to TRBD1. Losses at the gene ends were 0 bases for V and 3 bases for J; bases not matched to a gene: 4. Germline V gene sequence: CDR1 ENHRY, CDR2 SYGVKD. This CDR3 region has 17 residues. This chain's CDR3 is CAISESDRGHDYNEQFF. CDR3 DNA: TGTGCCATCAGTGAGTCGGACAGGGGGCATGACTACAATGAGCAGTTCTTC.

CDR3 sequence reads: CASSSPRDLGTDTQYF. CDR3 DNA: TGTGCCAGCAGCTCTCCCCGGGACTTGGGCACAGATACGCAGTATTTT. The rearrangement links TRBV5-6 to TRBJ2-3; tentatively, D is TRBD2 (6 bases). Trimming removed 3 bases from V and 1 base from J, with 15 bases in between. Per germline, CDR1 SGHDT and CDR2 YYEEEE. This CDR3 spans 16 amino acids.

The V and J genes are TRBV2 and TRBJ1-1; 9 bases align to TRBD1. The germline V gene encodes CDR1 SNHLY and CDR2 FYNNEI. V lost 2 bases, J lost 5 bases, and 9 bases stayed unmatched. The CDR3 covers 16 residues. DNA of the CDR3: TGTGCCAGCAGTGAATCACAGGGACAGGGAAGGACTGAAGCTTTCTTT. Amino acids: CASSESQGQGRTEAFF.

The J gene is TRBJ1-1, the V gene TRBV29-1; 9 bases are shared with TRBD1. V was clipped by 8 bases and J by 2 bases; unmatched bases: 6. Germline-derived CDR1 and CDR2 are SQVTM and ANQGSEA. The CDR3 has 13 residues. The CDR3 DNA follows: TGCAGCTTTCGACAGGGGGGTAACACTGAAGCTTTCTTT. Translation gives CSFRQGGNTEAFF. The full variable domain, with the rest looked up from reference TRBV29-1 and TRBJ1-1, is SAVISQKPSRDICQRGTSLTIQCQVDSQVTMMFWYRQQPGQSLTLIATANQGSEATYESGFVIDKFPISRPNLTFSTLTVSNMSPEDSSIYLCSFRQGGNTEAFFGQGTRLTVV.

This clone was seen only once. This chain connects TRBV28 to TRBJ2-7; D possibly corresponds to TRBD2 (6 bases). The CDR3 is 14 residues long. V shed 6 bases and J shed 0 bases, with 12 bases lying between them. Germline V lookup: CDR1 MDHEN, CDR2 SYDVKM. The DNA of the CDR3 is TGTGCCAGCAGCCCTTTCGGGGGCTCCTACGAGCAGTACTTC. Protein product: CASSPFGGSYEQYF.

The gene calls are TRBV2 and TRBJ1-1; a weak D match, TRBD1 (5 bases). V was clipped by 7 bases and J by 0 bases, with 12 bases between them. The CDR3 runs 14 residues. Germline V CDR1 and CDR2: SNHLY, FYNNEI. Here the CDR3 DNA reads TGTGCCAGCACGTGGGTCAGGGTGAACACTGAAGCTTTCTTT. Translation gives CASTWVRVNTEAFF.

The CDR3 here is CASSFQNTEAFF. The CDR3 DNA sequence: TGTGCCAGTAGTTTTCAGAACACTGAAGCTTTCTTT. The V and J genes are TRBV19 and TRBJ1-1; D unresolved. The CDR3 has 12 amino acids. Trimming shortened V by 5 bases and J by 1 base, and 5 bases separated the two germline ends. CDR1 and CDR2 (germline): LNHDA, SQIVND (reference sequence).

V gene TRBV9 combines with J gene TRBJ2-6, with a possible D match to TRBD1 (5 bases). Trimming left V 6 bases short and J 0 bases short, with 13 bases between. Germline lookup yields CDR1 SGDLS and CDR2 YYNGEE. The CDR3 covers 16 residues. In DNA, the CDR3 is TGTGCCAGCACCTCTAGGGGTGACTCTGGGGCCAACGTCCTGACTTTC. Amino acid sequence: CASTSRGDSGANVLTF.

This rearrangement joins TRBV10-1 to TRBJ2-2; D may be TRBD1 (6 bases). Germline assignment: CDR1 WNHNN and CDR2 SYGVQD (reference sequence). Trimming cost V 2 bases and J 4 bases, with 8 bases left between them. The CDR3 is 14 amino acids. CDR3 coding DNA: TGCGCCAGCAGTGAGAACAGGGTCACCGGGGAGCTGTTTTTT. Protein product: CASSENRVTGELFF.